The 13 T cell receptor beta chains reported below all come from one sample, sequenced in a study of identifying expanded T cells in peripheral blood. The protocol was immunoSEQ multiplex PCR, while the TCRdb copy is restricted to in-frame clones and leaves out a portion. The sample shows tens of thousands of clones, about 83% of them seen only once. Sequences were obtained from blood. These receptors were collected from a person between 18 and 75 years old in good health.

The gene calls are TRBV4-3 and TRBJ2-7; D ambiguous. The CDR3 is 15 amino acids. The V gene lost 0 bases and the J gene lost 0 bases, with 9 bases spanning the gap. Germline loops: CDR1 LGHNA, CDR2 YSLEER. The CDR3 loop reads CASSQDSISSYEQYF. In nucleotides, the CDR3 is TGCGCCAGCAGCCAAGACAGCATTAGCTCCTACGAGCAGTACTTC.

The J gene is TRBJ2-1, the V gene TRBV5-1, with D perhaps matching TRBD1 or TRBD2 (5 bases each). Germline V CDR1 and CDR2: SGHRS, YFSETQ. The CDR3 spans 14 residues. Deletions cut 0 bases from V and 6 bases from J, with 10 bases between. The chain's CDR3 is CASSLASGTNEQFF. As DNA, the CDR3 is TGCGCCAGCAGCTTGGCCTCCGGGACCAATGAGCAGTTCTTC.

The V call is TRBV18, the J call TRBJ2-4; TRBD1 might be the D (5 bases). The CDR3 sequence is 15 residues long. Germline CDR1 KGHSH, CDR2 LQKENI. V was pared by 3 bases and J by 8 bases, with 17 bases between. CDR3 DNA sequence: TGTGCCAGCTCACCTGGGGCAGTGGGCTTGGACATTCAGTACTTC. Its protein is CASSPGAVGLDIQYF.

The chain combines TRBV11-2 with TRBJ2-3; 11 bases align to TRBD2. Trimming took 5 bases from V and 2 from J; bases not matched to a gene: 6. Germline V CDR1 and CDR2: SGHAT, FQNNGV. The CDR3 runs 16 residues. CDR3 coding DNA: TGTGCCAGCAGCCCCGGGACTAGCGGACCCACAGATACGCAGTATTTT. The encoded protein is CASSPGTSGPTDTQYF.

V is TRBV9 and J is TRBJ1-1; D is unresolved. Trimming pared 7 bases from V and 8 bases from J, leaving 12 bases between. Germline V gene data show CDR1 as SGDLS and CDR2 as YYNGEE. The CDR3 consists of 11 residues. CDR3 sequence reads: CASDYAMEAFF. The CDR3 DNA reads TGTGCCAGCGACTATGCGATGGAAGCTTTCTTT.

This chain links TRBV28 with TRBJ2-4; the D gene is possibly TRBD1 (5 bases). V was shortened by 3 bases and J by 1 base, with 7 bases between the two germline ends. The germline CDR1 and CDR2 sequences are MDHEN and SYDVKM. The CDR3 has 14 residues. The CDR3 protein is CASSFTGAKNIQYF. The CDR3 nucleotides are TGTGCCAGCAGTTTTACAGGTGCCAAAAACATTCAGTACTTC.

In DNA, the CDR3 is TGTGCCAGCAGTTACTCGACCGGGATGGCCAAAAACATTCAGTACTTC. Protein product: CASSYSTGMAKNIQYF. The J gene is TRBJ2-4, the V gene TRBV6-6; tentatively, D is TRBD2 (5 bases). The germline gives CDR1 MNHNY, CDR2 SVGAGI (reference sequence). The V gene lost 0 bases and the J gene lost 1 base, with 10 bases spanning the gap. The CDR3 extends over 16 amino acids.

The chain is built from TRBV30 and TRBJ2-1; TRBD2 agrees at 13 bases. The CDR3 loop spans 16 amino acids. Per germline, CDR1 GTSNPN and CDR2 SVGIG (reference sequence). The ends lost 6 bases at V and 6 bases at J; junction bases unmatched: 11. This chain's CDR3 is CACHTTSGRQSNEQFF. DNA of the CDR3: TGTGCCTGCCACACGACTAGCGGGAGGCAATCCAATGAGCAGTTCTTC.

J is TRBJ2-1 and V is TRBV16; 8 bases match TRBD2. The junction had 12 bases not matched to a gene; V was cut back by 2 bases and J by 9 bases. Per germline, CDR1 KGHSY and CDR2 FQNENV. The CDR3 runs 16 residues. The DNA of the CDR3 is TGTGCCAGCAGCCAAGACGGGGCCGGGAGGGTCCCTGAGCAGTTCTTC. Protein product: CASSQDGAGRVPEQFF.

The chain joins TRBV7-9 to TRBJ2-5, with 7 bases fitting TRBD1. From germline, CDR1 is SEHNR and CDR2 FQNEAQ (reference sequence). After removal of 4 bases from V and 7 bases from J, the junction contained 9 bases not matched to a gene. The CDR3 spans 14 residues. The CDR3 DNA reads TGTGCCAGCAGCTCCGGGACAGCCAGCGGGACCCAGTACTTC. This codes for CASSSGTASGTQYF. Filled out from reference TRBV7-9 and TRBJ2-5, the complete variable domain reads DTGVSQNPRHKITKRGQNVTFRCDPISEHNRLYWYRQTLGQGPEFLTYFQNEAQLEKSRLLSDRFSAERPKGSFSTLEIQRTEQGDSAMYLCASSSGTASGTQYFGPGTRLLVL.

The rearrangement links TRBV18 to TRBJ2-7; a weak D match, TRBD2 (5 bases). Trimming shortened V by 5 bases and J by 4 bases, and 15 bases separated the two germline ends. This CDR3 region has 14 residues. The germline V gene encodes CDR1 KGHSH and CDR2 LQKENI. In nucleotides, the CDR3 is TGTGCCAGCTCAGCCTCCGGGAATCAATACGAGCAGTACTTC. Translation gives CASSASGNQYEQYF. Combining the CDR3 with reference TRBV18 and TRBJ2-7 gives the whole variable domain NAGVMQNPRHLVRRRGQEARLRCSPMKGHSHVYWYRQLPEEGLKFMVYLQKENIIDESGMPKERFSAEFPKEGPSILRIQQVVRGDSAAYFCASSASGNQYEQYFGPGTRLTVT.

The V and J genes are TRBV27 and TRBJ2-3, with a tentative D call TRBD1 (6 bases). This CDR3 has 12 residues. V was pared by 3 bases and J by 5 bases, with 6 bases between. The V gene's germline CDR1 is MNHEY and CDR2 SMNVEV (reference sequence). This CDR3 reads CASSFRGDTQYF. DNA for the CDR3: TGTGCCAGCAGTTTCAGGGGAGATACGCAGTATTTT.

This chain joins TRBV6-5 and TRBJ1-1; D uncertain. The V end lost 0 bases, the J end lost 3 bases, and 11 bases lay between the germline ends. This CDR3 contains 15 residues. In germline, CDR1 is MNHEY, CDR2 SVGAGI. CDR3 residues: CASSYSDGEHTEAFF. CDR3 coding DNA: TGTGCCAGCAGTTACTCGGACGGAGAGCACACTGAAGCTTTCTTT.